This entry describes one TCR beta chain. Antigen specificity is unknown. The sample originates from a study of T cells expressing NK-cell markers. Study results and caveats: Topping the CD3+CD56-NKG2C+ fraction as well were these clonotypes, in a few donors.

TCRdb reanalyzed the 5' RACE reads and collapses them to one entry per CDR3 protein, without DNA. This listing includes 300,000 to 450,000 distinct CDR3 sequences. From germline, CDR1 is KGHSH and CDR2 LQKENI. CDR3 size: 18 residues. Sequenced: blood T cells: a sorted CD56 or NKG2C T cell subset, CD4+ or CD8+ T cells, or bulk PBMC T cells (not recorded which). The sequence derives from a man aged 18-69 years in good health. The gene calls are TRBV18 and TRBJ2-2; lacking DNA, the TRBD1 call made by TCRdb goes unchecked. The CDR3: CASSPYRSPRPNTGELFF.